This record looks at one TCR beta chain sequence and its context. This record belongs to a study of regulatory T cells in long-lasting Graves disease. Combining iRepertoire HTBI primers with Arm-PCR of CDR3 regions, the authors built TCR beta libraries. TCRdb reanalysed the multiplex PCR reads using MiXCR and keeps one entry per CDR3 protein. The sample carries a few hundred thousand distinct CDR3 sequences, about 23% recorded once. Germline CDR1 SQVTM, CDR2 ANQGSEA. J lost 3 bases, V lost 1 base, and 15 bases had no gene match. The CDR3 has 19 amino acids. Time point noted: persistent/refractory GD, antithyroid drugs over 5 years with positive TRAb. RNA from PBMCs was the source of the TCR library.

This receptor was obtained from a woman in her thirties or forties with Graves disease. Sequenced material: peripheral blood mononuclear cells (PBMCs), taken when the disease was refractory, from a patient treated with antithyroid drugs. V usage is TRBV29-1 and J usage is TRBJ2-5; the match to TRBD2 covers 12 bases. This CDR3 is CSVEGVRLAGEYSEETQYF. The CDR3 DNA follows: TGCAGCGTTGAAGGGGTTCGACTAGCGGGAGAGTATTCGGAAGAGACCCAGTACTTC.